Included here is one T cell receptor (beta chain) sequence, with context. The data stem from a study of blood T cells in healthy people across ages. A second PCR of roughly 7 to 11 cycles used a sample-barcoded 5' primer and a J-beta primer mix. TCRdb reanalysed the 5' RACE reads using MiXCR and keeps one entry per CDR3 protein. Of more than 1 million distinct CDR3 sequences detected, 40% to 45% appear once; the ten largest clones hold about 20%. The V and J ends lost 4 bases and 0 bases respectively, with 12 bases between them. Germline CDR1 SGHRS, CDR2 YFSETQ. The CDR3 is made up of 15 amino acids. This chain uses TRBV5-1 with TRBJ2-3; perhaps TRBD1 as D (6 bases). The clonotype comes from a woman aged 60-75 years in good health. The specimen sequenced was blood. The CDR3, as DNA: TGCGCCAGCAGCCCTGCAGGGGACAGCACAGATACGCAGTATTTT. It yields the protein CASSPAGDSTDTQYF.